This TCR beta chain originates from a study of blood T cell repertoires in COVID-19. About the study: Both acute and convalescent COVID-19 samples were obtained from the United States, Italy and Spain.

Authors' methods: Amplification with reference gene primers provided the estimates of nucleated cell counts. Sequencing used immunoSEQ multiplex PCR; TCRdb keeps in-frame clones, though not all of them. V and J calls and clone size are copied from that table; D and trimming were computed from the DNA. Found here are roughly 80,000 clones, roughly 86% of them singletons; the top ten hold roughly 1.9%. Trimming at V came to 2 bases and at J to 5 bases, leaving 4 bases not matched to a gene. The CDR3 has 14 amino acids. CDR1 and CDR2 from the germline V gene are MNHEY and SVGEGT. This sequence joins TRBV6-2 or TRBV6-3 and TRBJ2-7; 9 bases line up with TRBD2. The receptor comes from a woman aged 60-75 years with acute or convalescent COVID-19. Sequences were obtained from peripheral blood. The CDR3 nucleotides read TGTGCCAGCAGTTACGTTAGCGGGAGACACGAGCAGTACTTC. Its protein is CASSYVSGRHEQYF.